The rows below give T cell receptor beta chains drawn from one sample of a study of Ad26.COV2.S vaccination and SARS-CoV-2 variants. Assay: immunoSEQ multiplex PCR; the TCRdb copy retains only in-frame clones and omits some. Among some 370,000 clones, 80% to 90% were seen once, and the ten largest hold approximately 7%. Here the sequenced sample was peripheral blood, taken in a trial of Ad26.COV2.S vaccine versus placebo. These receptors originate from a person aged 18 to 59 who received the Ad26.COV2.S COVID-19 vaccine or a placebo. Each CDR3 is given with its conserved first and last residue. The order of the fields is CDR3 protein, V gene, J gene, D gene. A D gene is named only where the DNA matches it firmly.

CDR3aa: CASSSSGTDTQYF
v_gene: TRBV9
j_gene: TRBJ2-3
d_gene: NA

CDR3aa: CASSRGAYSGNTIYF
v_gene: TRBV19
j_gene: TRBJ1-3
d_gene: NA

CDR3aa: CASRSGQRLGRELFF
v_gene: TRBV28
j_gene: TRBJ2-2
d_gene: TRBD1

CDR3aa: CASSRLGNTIYF
v_gene: TRBV3-1/TRBV3-2
j_gene: TRBJ1-3
d_gene: NA

CDR3aa: CASSYGAGGNTIYF
v_gene: TRBV6-6
j_gene: TRBJ1-3
d_gene: NA

CDR3aa: CASSERWSSTEAFF
v_gene: TRBV6-1
j_gene: TRBJ1-1
d_gene: NA

CDR3aa: CASSSDSYEQYF
v_gene: TRBV11-3
j_gene: TRBJ2-7
d_gene: NA

CDR3aa: CASSVVQGRNTGELFF
v_gene: TRBV9
j_gene: TRBJ2-2
d_gene: NA

CDR3aa: CASSALTGADTQYF
v_gene: TRBV9
j_gene: TRBJ2-3
d_gene: TRBD1

CDR3aa: CSASGRGANTGELFF
v_gene: TRBV29-1
j_gene: TRBJ2-2
d_gene: NA

CDR3aa: CASSYQQHIANYGYTF
v_gene: TRBV6-5
j_gene: TRBJ1-2
d_gene: NA

CDR3aa: CASSPQDIDYGYTF
v_gene: TRBV18
j_gene: TRBJ1-2
d_gene: NA

CDR3aa: CAISESTRVNNEQFF
v_gene: TRBV10-3
j_gene: TRBJ2-1
d_gene: NA

CDR3aa: CASSIGLASGNTIYF
v_gene: TRBV19
j_gene: TRBJ1-3
d_gene: NA

CDR3aa: CASSPPPQEGDTQYF
v_gene: TRBV6-6
j_gene: TRBJ2-3
d_gene: NA

CDR3aa: CASGLPQEGQTTPPNEKLFF
v_gene: TRBV12-5
j_gene: TRBJ1-4
d_gene: NA

CDR3aa: CASSQDLSRTEAFF
v_gene: TRBV4-3
j_gene: TRBJ1-1
d_gene: NA

CDR3aa: CASSQGLAYEQYF
v_gene: TRBV5-4
j_gene: TRBJ2-7
d_gene: NA

CDR3aa: CASSGAQGGDLGFF
v_gene: TRBV2
j_gene: TRBJ1-1
d_gene: NA

CDR3aa: CASSLWGFNEKLFF
v_gene: TRBV5-4
j_gene: TRBJ1-4
d_gene: NA

CDR3aa: CASSRSPGQYTEAFF
v_gene: TRBV14
j_gene: TRBJ1-1
d_gene: NA

CDR3aa: CASSSAMGAGGDPYEQYF
v_gene: TRBV27
j_gene: TRBJ2-7
d_gene: TRBD2

CDR3aa: CASKHMWSDTEAFF
v_gene: TRBV19
j_gene: TRBJ1-1
d_gene: NA

CDR3aa: CASSFFRRTEAFF
v_gene: TRBV5-6
j_gene: TRBJ1-1
d_gene: NA

CDR3aa: CASSEFLRGDQPQHF
v_gene: TRBV2
j_gene: TRBJ1-5
d_gene: NA

CDR3aa: CAISESRGQPNQPQHF
v_gene: TRBV10-3
j_gene: TRBJ1-5
d_gene: TRBD1

CDR3aa: CASSASGRTTGELFF
v_gene: TRBV11-3
j_gene: TRBJ2-2
d_gene: TRBD2

CDR3aa: CASSPDRGTSNQPQHF
v_gene: TRBV5-4
j_gene: TRBJ1-5
d_gene: NA

CDR3aa: CASSFRGQIYNEQFF
v_gene: TRBV7-2
j_gene: TRBJ2-1
d_gene: TRBD1

CDR3aa: CASSLALQGGKLFF
v_gene: TRBV7-2
j_gene: TRBJ1-4
d_gene: NA

CDR3aa: CASSPNVRVFGPGGYTF
v_gene: TRBV7-9
j_gene: TRBJ1-2
d_gene: NA

CDR3aa: CASDPRGAGVAFF
v_gene: TRBV11-2
j_gene: TRBJ1-1
d_gene: NA

CDR3aa: CASSQLRGDEVYEQYF
v_gene: TRBV4-3
j_gene: TRBJ2-7
d_gene: NA

CDR3aa: CASSARGGLGNNEQFF
v_gene: TRBV9
j_gene: TRBJ2-1
d_gene: TRBD2

CDR3aa: CASSRRDRPNLPTDTQYF
v_gene: TRBV7-2
j_gene: TRBJ2-3
d_gene: TRBD1

CDR3aa: CASSSELNTEAFF
v_gene: TRBV2
j_gene: TRBJ1-1
d_gene: NA

CDR3aa: CASSYRQDGTFF
v_gene: TRBV6-2/TRBV6-3
j_gene: TRBJ1-1
d_gene: NA

CDR3aa: CASTWGGLAGGNEQFF
v_gene: TRBV5-4
j_gene: TRBJ2-1
d_gene: TRBD2

CDR3aa: CASGLVLGQGAYEQYF
v_gene: TRBV12-5
j_gene: TRBJ2-7
d_gene: TRBD1

CDR3aa: CASSKRQASTDTQYF
v_gene: TRBV21-1
j_gene: TRBJ2-3
d_gene: NA

CDR3aa: CASSPNRVKGSPLHF
v_gene: TRBV3-1/TRBV3-2
j_gene: TRBJ1-6
d_gene: NA

CDR3aa: CASSPQRANYGYTF
v_gene: TRBV18
j_gene: TRBJ1-2
d_gene: NA

CDR3aa: CASSDGDSYEQYF
v_gene: TRBV2
j_gene: TRBJ2-7
d_gene: NA

CDR3aa: CASTRGLYNSPLHF
v_gene: TRBV6-5
j_gene: TRBJ1-6
d_gene: NA

CDR3aa: CSVSGTGVRETQYF
v_gene: TRBV29-1
j_gene: TRBJ2-5
d_gene: TRBD1

CDR3aa: CASKTDRTNTEAFF
v_gene: TRBV7-2
j_gene: TRBJ1-1
d_gene: TRBD1

CDR3aa: CASSLEAGNYGYTF
v_gene: TRBV7-2
j_gene: TRBJ1-2
d_gene: NA

CDR3aa: CASSGKGTETGSTDTQYF
v_gene: TRBV11-3
j_gene: TRBJ2-3
d_gene: NA